The source of this T cell receptor beta chain is a study of blood T cell repertoires in COVID-19. Whole-study context: T cells, B-cell-depleted T cells, or PBMCs provided the cDNA or gDNA that served as material.

The table came from immunoSEQ multiplex PCR; TCRdb's copy has only in-frame clones and leaves some out. Found here are approximately 160,000 clones, 84% of them singletons; the top ten hold 13% to 15%. This clone was seen a single time. The CDR3 covers 14 residues. The germline V gene encodes CDR1 SEHNR and CDR2 FQNEAQ (reference sequence). V gave up 3 bases and J gave up 3 bases, with 11 bases separating them. The rearrangement links TRBV7-9 to TRBJ1-1; D not certain. The source is a man between 18 and 29 years old with active or convalescent COVID-19. The sample taken for sequencing was peripheral blood. CDR3 in DNA: TGTGCCAGCAGCTTCGGGGAGGTGTACACTGAAGCTTTCTTT. Protein product: CASSFGEVYTEAFF.